One sample yielded the 30 T cell receptor beta chains listed below, sequenced in a study of shared clonotypes between healthy human individuals. The repertoire was sequenced with immunoSEQ multiplex PCR; TCRdb's copy has only in-frame clones and lacks some. The table includes about 1.1 million clones, about four fifths detected once. Sequencing input: memory CD4+ T cells from PBMCs. Described subset: CD45RA-negative fraction. The origin of the receptors is a man younger than 35 in good health. Some clones in this sample may be carry-over from other donors' samples.

This chain joins TRBV28 and TRBJ2-7; 8 bases are shared with TRBD2. The CDR3 is made up of 13 amino acids. CDR1 is MDHEN and CDR2 is SYDVKM in the germline V gene. The V segment lost 6 bases and the J segment 1 base; nucleotides outside the gene matches: 2. DNA of the CDR3: TGTGCCAGCAGCCGGGGGGGATCCTACGAGCAGTACTTC. It is translated as CASSRGGSYEQYF.

A word on this clone: Just one base apart from a much larger clone, this may be a read error. The chain has TRBV2 and TRBJ1-1; D gene unclear. CDR3 length: 11 amino acids. The V gene's germline CDR1 is SNHLY and CDR2 FYNNEI. The V end was cut by 7 bases, the J end by 0 bases, with 3 bases between. CDR3: CASKMNTEAFF. The CDR3 nucleotides read TGTGCCAGCAAGATGAACACTGAAGCTTTCTTT.

This clone was observed a few times. V gene TRBV5-1 combines with J gene TRBJ1-1; no reliable D call. The CDR3 is 15 residues long. Germline V CDR1 and CDR2: SGHRS, YFSETQ. The V end was cut by 3 bases, the J end by 1 base, with 13 bases between. The CDR3 reads CASSWILQPNTEAFF. In nucleotides, the CDR3 is TGCGCCAGCAGCTGGATCCTACAGCCGAACACTGAAGCTTTCTTT.

The rearrangement uses TRBV20-1 and TRBJ2-5; D unresolved. Trimming took off 5 bases at V and 7 bases at J, with 11 bases between the two ends. The CDR3 is 11 amino acids. Germline lookup yields CDR1 DFQATT and CDR2 SNEGSKA (reference sequence). The CDR3 DNA sequence: TGCAGTGCTGATCGTAGGAGGACCCAGTACTTC. It specifies CSADRRRTQYF.

This clone has a single count. The chain uses TRBV2 and TRBJ2-5; TRBD2 might be the D (7 bases). The closer fit of TRBJ2-7 to the DNA end suggests the J call may be wrong. Looked up from germline, CDR1 is SNHLY and CDR2 is FYNNEI. There are 13 residues in the CDR3. The DNA for the CDR3 is TGTGCCAGCAACGAGGGGGGGTTCGACGAGCAGTACTTC. Translating gives CASNEGGFDEQYF.

In regard to this clone: This may arise from a read error, as a much more abundant clone is one base away. V gene TRBV6-5 combines with J gene TRBJ1-1; D gene uncertain. The CDR3 is 14 amino acids. From germline, CDR1 is MNHEY and CDR2 SVGAGI. The CDR3 sequence is CASSYGFRNTGAFF. The CDR3 coding sequence is TGTGCCAGCAGTTACGGGTTCAGGAACACTGGAGCTTTCTTT.

CDR3 residues: CASSEGAGGLHEQYF. DNA of the CDR3: TGTGCCAGCAGTGAAGGGGCGGGAGGGCTCCACGAGCAGTACTTC. V and J are TRBV25-1 and TRBJ2-7; 9 bases are a match to TRBD2. CDR1 is MGHDK and CDR2 is SYGVNS in the germline V gene. V lost 2 bases to trimming and J lost 5 bases; unmatched junction nucleotides: 7. The CDR3 length is 15 residues.

The chain employs TRBV19 and TRBJ2-5; the D gene is possibly TRBD2 (5 bases). The germline V gene encodes CDR1 LNHDA and CDR2 SQIVND (reference sequence). The CDR3 covers 13 residues. The chain's CDR3 is CATGRALQETQYF. The CDR3 bases are TGTGCGACTGGGAGAGCATTACAAGAGACCCAGTACTTC.

The chain joins TRBV4-3 to TRBJ1-4; no reliable D call. CDR1 is LGHNA and CDR2 is YSLEER in the germline V gene. This CDR3 is 15 amino acids long. V lost 1 base and J lost 4, with 10 bases in between. The CDR3 nucleotides read TGCGCCAGCAGCCAAGCACGGAGCTTTAATGAAAAACTGTTTTTT. It encodes CASSQARSFNEKLFF.

The chain employs TRBV5-1 and TRBJ2-5, with D perhaps given as TRBD1 or TRBD2 (6 bases each). The CDR3 loop spans 16 amino acids. The V and J ends lost 6 bases and 1 base respectively, with 19 bases between them. From germline, CDR1 is SGHRS and CDR2 YFSETQ. DNA of the CDR3: TGCGCCAGCACCCTAGGGGGGCCGCCTTCCCAAGAGACCCAGTACTTC. Its protein is CASTLGGPPSQETQYF.

The J gene is TRBJ2-2, the V gene TRBV2, with a weak D call TRBD1 (6 bases). The CDR3 runs to 13 residues. V was shortened by 7 bases and J by 4 bases, with 10 bases between the two germline ends. CDR1 is SNHLY and CDR2 is FYNNEI in the germline V gene. The CDR3 loop reads CASKDSGTGELFF. CDR3 DNA: TGTGCCAGCAAGGACAGTGGCACCGGGGAGCTGTTTTTT.

In DNA form, the CDR3 reads TGTGCCAGCAGCTCCCTGACTAGGGATAGCAAGCAGTACTTC. Its translation: CASSSLTRDSKQYF. V usage is TRBV7-9 and J usage is TRBJ2-7, with D perhaps TRBD2 (6 bases). Germline assignment: CDR1 SEHNR and CDR2 FQNEAQ (reference sequence). V lost 4 bases and J lost 8, with 18 bases in between. This CDR3 has 14 amino acids.

This chain links TRBV29-1 with TRBJ1-4, with D perhaps TRBD1 (5 bases). In germline, CDR1 is SQVTM, CDR2 ANQGSEA. Trimming left V 6 bases short and J 2 bases short, with 13 bases between. This CDR3 comprises 14 residues. The CDR3 coding sequence is TGCAGCGTCTGGGACCCAGGGACTAATGAAAAACTGTTTTTT. It specifies CSVWDPGTNEKLFF.

J is TRBJ2-6 and V is TRBV11-1; TRBD2 matches at 7 bases. From germline, CDR1 is SGHAT and CDR2 FQDESV (reference sequence). Germline trimming cut 10 bases from V and 10 bases from J; bases unmatched to any gene: 7. The CDR3 sequence is 12 residues long. The CDR3 here is CAIQRGYNVLTF. CDR3 nucleotide sequence: TGTGCCATCCAGCGGGGCTATAACGTCCTGACTTTC.

The rearrangement links TRBV28 to TRBJ1-4; 8 bases line up with TRBD1. Germline trimming cut 5 bases from V and 8 bases from J; bases unmatched to any gene: 7. CDR3 length: 14 residues. Germline assignment: CDR1 MDHEN and CDR2 SYDVKM. CDR3 DNA sequence: TGTGCCAGCAGTCCGCGGACAGGGTGGGAAAAACTGTTTTTT. Protein: CASSPRTGWEKLFF. Filled out from reference TRBV28 and TRBJ1-4, the complete variable domain reads DVKVTQSSRYLVKRTGEKVFLECVQDMDHENMFWYRQDPGLGLRLIYFSYDVKMKEKGDIPEGYSVSREKKERFSLILESASTNQTSMYLCASSPRTGWEKLFFGSGTQLSVL.

The CDR3 nucleotides read TGTGCCAGCAGCTTAGTACAGGGGGCGCCCACCTTC. This encodes CASSLVQGAPTF. The V and J genes are TRBV7-9 and TRBJ1-2; 9 nucleotides agree with TRBD1. CDR3 length: 12 residues. CDR1 is SEHNR and CDR2 is FQNEAQ in the germline V gene (reference sequence). Trimming took 1 base from V and 13 from J; bases not matched to a gene: 4.

The chain carries TRBV5-1 and TRBJ2-2, with 7 bases aligning to TRBD1. This CDR3 is built from 13 residues. With 3 bases clipped from V and 6 bases from J, the junction kept 2 bases outside the gene matches. Germline V gene data show CDR1 as SGHRS and CDR2 as YFSETQ. The CDR3 protein is CASSSQGSGELFF. Here the CDR3 DNA reads TGCGCCAGCAGCTCACAGGGGTCCGGGGAGCTGTTTTTT.

The chain recombines TRBV18 with TRBJ2-2; D unresolved. Trimming shortened V by 0 bases and J by 8 bases, and 10 bases separated the two germline ends. The CDR3 covers 14 residues. From germline, CDR1 is KGHSH and CDR2 LQKENI. The chain's CDR3 is CASSPPARMGELFF. The CDR3 DNA follows: TGTGCCAGCTCACCACCGGCCAGGATGGGGGAGCTGTTTTTT.

The rearrangement joins TRBV2 to TRBJ2-1; TRBD1 is a possible D gene (6 bases). CDR3 length equals 15 residues. Trimming removed 6 bases at V and 0 bases at J, with 12 bases between. Looked up from germline, CDR1 is SNHLY and CDR2 is FYNNEI. As DNA, the CDR3 is TGTGCCAGCAGAATACAGGGTTACTCCTACAATGAGCAGTTCTTC. Its protein is CASRIQGYSYNEQFF. Drawing the rest from reference TRBV2 and TRBJ2-1, the complete variable domain is EPEVTQTPSHQVTQMGQEVILRCVPISNHLYFYWYRQILGQKVEFLVSFYNNEISEKSEIFDDQFSVERPDGSNFTLKIRSTKLEDSAMYFCASRIQGYSYNEQFFGPGTRLTVL.

The rearrangement uses TRBV2 and TRBJ2-3, with D maybe TRBD1 (6 bases). V was clipped by 3 bases and J by 1 base, with 11 bases between them. Germline V gives CDR1 SNHLY, CDR2 FYNNEI. This CDR3 comprises 15 residues. CDR3 sequence (DNA): TGTGCCAGCAGTGACGGGGACAAACGCACAGATACGCAGTATTTT. This translates into CASSDGDKRTDTQYF.

The V gene is TRBV27, the J gene TRBJ2-7; 10 positions agree with TRBD1. Looked up from germline, CDR1 is MNHEY and CDR2 is SMNVEV (reference sequence). The CDR3 runs to 14 residues. V lost 5 bases to trimming and J lost 7 bases; unmatched junction nucleotides: 8. This chain's CDR3 is CASSDWDRGGEQYF. The CDR3 DNA reads TGTGCCAGCAGTGACTGGGACAGGGGAGGTGAGCAGTACTTC.

The gene calls are TRBV10-2 and TRBJ1-1; perhaps TRBD1 as D (5 bases). With 4 bases removed from V and 6 bases from J, the gap between germline ends came to 21 bases. The CDR3 has 16 residues. The germline gives CDR1 WSHSY, CDR2 SAAADI. CDR3 coding DNA: TGCGCCAGCAGTGTAGACCGGGGCGGGATGGGTGCTGAAGCTTTCTTT. Translation: CASSVDRGGMGAEAFF.

This clone was counted once. The rearrangement uses TRBV9 and TRBJ2-3; weak D call: TRBD1 (6 bases). Germline CDR1 and CDR2: SGDLS and YYNGEE. Trimming cost V 4 bases and J 9 bases, with 12 bases left between them. The CDR3 loop spans 12 amino acids. The CDR3 reads CASSPGGGTQYF. The CDR3 DNA sequence: TGTGCCAGCAGCCCTGGTGGGGGCACGCAGTATTTT.

About this clone: A read error is the likely source, as a far larger clone sits one nucleotide away. The chain employs TRBV7-8 and TRBJ2-7; possibly TRBD2 for D (6 bases). This CDR3 has 11 amino acids. Trimming cost V 5 bases and J 4 bases, with 6 bases left between them. Germline CDR1 and CDR2: SGHVS and FQNEAQ. In nucleotides, the CDR3 is TGTGCCAGCAGCCGGGAGTACGAGCAGTACTTC. Protein sequence: CASSREYEQYF.

This clone was recorded at least ten times. Other DNA sequences in this sample translate to the same CDR3. V and J are TRBV28 and TRBJ2-7, with D unclear. The CDR3 is made up of 15 amino acids. Per the germline V gene, CDR1 is MDHEN and CDR2 is SYDVKM. The V end lost 3 bases, the J end lost 4 bases, and 16 bases lay between the germline ends. CDR3 DNA sequence: TGTGCCAGCAGTTTTATGCGACCCAATTCGTACGAGCAGTACTTC. Its protein is CASSFMRPNSYEQYF.

This clone has only a few counts. The chain employs TRBV28 and TRBJ1-1, with 10 bases identical to TRBD1. In germline, CDR1 is MDHEN, CDR2 SYDVKM. The J segment lost 12 bases and the V segment lost 5 bases, leaving 9 bases of the junction unmatched. The CDR3 sequence is 13 residues long. The CDR3 region is CASSPGQGGSTFF. The DNA of the CDR3 is TGTGCCAGCAGTCCAGGACAGGGGGGCTCCACTTTCTTT.

The chain couples TRBV7-9 to TRBJ2-1, with D unclear. V lost 1 base to trimming and J lost 10 bases, with 8 bases between them. The CDR3 length is 12 residues. Germline assignment: CDR1 SEHNR and CDR2 FQNEAQ (reference sequence). CDR3 residues: CASSLVPVEQFF. In DNA form, the CDR3 reads TGTGCCAGCAGCTTAGTACCAGTAGAGCAGTTCTTC.

This chain links TRBV4-1 with TRBJ2-3, with 15 bases identical to TRBD2. The CDR3 loop spans 20 amino acids. Germline values: CDR1 MGHRA, CDR2 YSYEKL. Germline trimming cut 0 bases from V and 2 bases from J; bases unmatched to any gene: 9. In DNA, the CDR3 is TGCGCCAGCAGCCAAGAACCTCTCCGGACTAGCGGGGGGGTCACAGATACGCAGTATTTT. Its translation: CASSQEPLRTSGGVTDTQYF.

The chain joins TRBV6-1 to TRBJ1-2; D gene ambiguous. Germline CDR1 MNHNS, CDR2 SASEGT. Trimming took off 0 bases at V and 7 bases at J, with 12 bases between the two ends. The CDR3 has 14 residues. CDR3 DNA: TGTGCCAGCAGTGAAGCGCTCGGTACTCGTGGCTACACCTTC. As protein: CASSEALGTRGYTF.

The chain joins TRBV5-6 to TRBJ2-7, with D perhaps given as TRBD1 or TRBD2 (5 bases each). V was cut by 0 bases and J by 6 bases, with 7 bases left in between. The CDR3 sequence is 12 residues long. The germline V gene encodes CDR1 SGHDT and CDR2 YYEEEE. The CDR3 sequence: CASSLVGGEQYF. CDR3 in DNA: TGTGCCAGCAGCTTGGTTGGGGGCGAGCAGTACTTC.